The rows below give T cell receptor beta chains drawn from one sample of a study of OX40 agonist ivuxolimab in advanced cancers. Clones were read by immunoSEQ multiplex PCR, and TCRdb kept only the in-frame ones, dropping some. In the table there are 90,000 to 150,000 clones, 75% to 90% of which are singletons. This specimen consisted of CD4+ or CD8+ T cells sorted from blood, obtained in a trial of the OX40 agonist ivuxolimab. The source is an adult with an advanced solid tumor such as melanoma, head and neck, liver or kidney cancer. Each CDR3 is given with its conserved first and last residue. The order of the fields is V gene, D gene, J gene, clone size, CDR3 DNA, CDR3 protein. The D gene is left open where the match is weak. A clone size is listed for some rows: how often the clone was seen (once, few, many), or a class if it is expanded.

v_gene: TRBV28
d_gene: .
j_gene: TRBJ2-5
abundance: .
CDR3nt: TGTGCCAGCAGTTGGGGGGTGGAGACCCAGTACTTC
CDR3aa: CASSWGVETQYF

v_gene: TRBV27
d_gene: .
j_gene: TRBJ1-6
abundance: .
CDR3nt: TGTGCCAGCAGCCGGACAGTACGGGAAAATTCACCCCTCCACTTT
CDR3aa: CASSRTVRENSPLHF

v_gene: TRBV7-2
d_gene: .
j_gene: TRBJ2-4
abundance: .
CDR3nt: TGTGCCAGCAGTCTCACGTTAGCCAAAAACATTCAGTACTTC
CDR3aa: CASSLTLAKNIQYF

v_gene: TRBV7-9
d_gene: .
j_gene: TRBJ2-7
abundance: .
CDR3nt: TGTGCCAGCAGCTTAGCCGGGTACTCCTACGAGCAGTACTTC
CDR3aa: CASSLAGYSYEQYF

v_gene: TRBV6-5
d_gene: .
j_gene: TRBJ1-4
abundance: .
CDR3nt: TGTGCCAGCAGTTGGACGGGTGGCTTAAATGAAAAACTGTTTTTT
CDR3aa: CASSWTGGLNEKLFF

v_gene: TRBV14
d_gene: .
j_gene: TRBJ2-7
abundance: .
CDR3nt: TGTGCCAGCAGCCCTTGGACAGTCTACGAGCAGTACTTC
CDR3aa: CASSPWTVYEQYF

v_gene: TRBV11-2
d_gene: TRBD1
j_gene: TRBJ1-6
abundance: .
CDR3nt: TGTGCCAGCAGCACCACGGACAGGGGTAATTCACCCCTCCACTTT
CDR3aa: CASSTTDRGNSPLHF

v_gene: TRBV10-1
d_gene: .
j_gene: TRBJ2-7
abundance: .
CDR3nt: TGCGCCAGCAGTGAGTCGCACGGCCCCTACGAGCAGTACTTC
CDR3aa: CASSESHGPYEQYF

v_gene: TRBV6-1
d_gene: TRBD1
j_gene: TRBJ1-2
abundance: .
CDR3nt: TGTGCCAGCTCCCGGGACAGTGCTGGCTACACCTTC
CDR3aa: CASSRDSAGYTF

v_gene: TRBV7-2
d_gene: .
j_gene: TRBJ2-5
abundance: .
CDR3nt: TGTGCCAGCAGCTCCGCATATCAGGGAGGTGCGGCAGAGACCCAGTACTTC
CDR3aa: CASSSAYQGGAAETQYF

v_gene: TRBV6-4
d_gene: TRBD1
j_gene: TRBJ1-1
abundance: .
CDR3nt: TGTGCCAGCACCGAGGGACAGAGGAACACTGAAGCTTTCTTT
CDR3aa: CASTEGQRNTEAFF

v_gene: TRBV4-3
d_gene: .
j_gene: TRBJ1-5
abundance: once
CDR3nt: TGCGCCAGCAGCCAAGGGGTGGGAAGGGATCAGCCCCAGCATTTT
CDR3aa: CASSQGVGRDQPQHF

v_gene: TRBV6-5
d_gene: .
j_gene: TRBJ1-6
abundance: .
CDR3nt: TGTGCCAGCCGGGAGATCTATAATTCACCCCTCCACTTT
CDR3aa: CASREIYNSPLHF

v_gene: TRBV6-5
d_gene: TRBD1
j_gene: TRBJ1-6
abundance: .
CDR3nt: TGTGCCAGCAGTCCACAGGGGGCAGGGAATTCACCCCTCCACTTT
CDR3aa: CASSPQGAGNSPLHF

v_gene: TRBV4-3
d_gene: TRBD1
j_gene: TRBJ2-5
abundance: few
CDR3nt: TGCGCCAGCAGCCCCGGGACAGGGGGCGAGACCCAGTACTTC
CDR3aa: CASSPGTGGETQYF

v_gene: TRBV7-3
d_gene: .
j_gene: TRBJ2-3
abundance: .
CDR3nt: TGTGCCACGTCCAGGGGGGTTTCGGAGTCAGATACGCAGTATTTT
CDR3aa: CATSRGVSESDTQYF

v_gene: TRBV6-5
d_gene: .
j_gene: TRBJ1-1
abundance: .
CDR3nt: TGTGCCAGCAGTTACTCTGGGCCGGGGAACACTGAAGCTTTCTTT
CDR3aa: CASSYSGPGNTEAFF

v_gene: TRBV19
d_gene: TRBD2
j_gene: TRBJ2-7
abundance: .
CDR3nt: TGTGCCACCCAGACTAGCGGGGGGCCCTCCTACGAGCAGTACTTC
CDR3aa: CATQTSGGPSYEQYF

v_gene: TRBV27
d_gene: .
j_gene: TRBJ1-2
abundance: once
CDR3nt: TGTGCCAGCAGTTTATCGGGAGGGTATGGCTACACCTTC
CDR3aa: CASSLSGGYGYTF

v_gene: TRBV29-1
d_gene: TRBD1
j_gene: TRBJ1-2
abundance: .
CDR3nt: TGCAGCGTTGCCAGGGGGCCCTATGGCTACACCTTC
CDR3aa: CSVARGPYGYTF

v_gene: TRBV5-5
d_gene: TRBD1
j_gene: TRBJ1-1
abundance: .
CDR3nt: TGTGCCAGCAGCCCTAGCCCGGGACAGGGAGCCACTGAAGCTTTCTTT
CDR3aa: CASSPSPGQGATEAFF

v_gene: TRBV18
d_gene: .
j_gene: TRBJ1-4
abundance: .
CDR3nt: TGTGCCAGCTCACCTCCAGGGGAGTCAAAACTGTTTTTT
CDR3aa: CASSPPGESKLFF

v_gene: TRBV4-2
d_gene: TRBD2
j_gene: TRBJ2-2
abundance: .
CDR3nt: TGTGCCAGCAATGGGGAACTAGCGGTCACCGGGGAGCTGTTTTTT
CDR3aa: CASNGELAVTGELFF

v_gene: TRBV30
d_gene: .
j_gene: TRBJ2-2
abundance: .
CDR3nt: TGTGCCTGCCAGGTGGGAGTGAACACCGGGGAGCTGTTTTTT
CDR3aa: CACQVGVNTGELFF

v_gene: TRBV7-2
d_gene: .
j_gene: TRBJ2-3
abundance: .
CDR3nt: TGTGCCAGCAGCTTGTTGGCAGATACGCAGTATTTT
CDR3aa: CASSLLADTQYF

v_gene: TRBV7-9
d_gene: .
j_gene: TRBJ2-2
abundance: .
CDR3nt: TGTGCCAGCAGCTTAAGGAACACCGGGGAGCTGTTTTTT
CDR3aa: CASSLRNTGELFF

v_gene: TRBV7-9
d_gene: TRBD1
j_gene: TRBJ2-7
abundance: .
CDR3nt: TGTGCCAGCAGCTTCGGACAGGGCGGATTGAACGAGCAGTACTTC
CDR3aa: CASSFGQGGLNEQYF

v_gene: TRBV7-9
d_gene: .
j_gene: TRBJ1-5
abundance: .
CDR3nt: TGTGCCAGCAGCTTAGGCGCAGTCAGCCAGCCCCAGCATTTT
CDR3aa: CASSLGAVSQPQHF

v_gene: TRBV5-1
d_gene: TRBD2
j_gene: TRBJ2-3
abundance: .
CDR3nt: TGCGCCAGCAGCTTGACGGGGGGGCCCACAGATACGCAGTATTTT
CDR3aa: CASSLTGGPTDTQYF

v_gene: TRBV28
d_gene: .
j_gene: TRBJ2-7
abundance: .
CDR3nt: TGTGCCAGCAGTTCAATTCGACGGTTCTACGAGCAGTACTTC
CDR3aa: CASSSIRRFYEQYF

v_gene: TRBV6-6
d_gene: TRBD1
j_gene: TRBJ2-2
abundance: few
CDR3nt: TGTGCCAGCAGTCCCGGACAGGGGAACACCGGGGAGCTGTTTTTT
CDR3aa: CASSPGQGNTGELFF

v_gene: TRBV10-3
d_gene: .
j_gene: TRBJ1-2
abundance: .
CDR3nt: TGTGCCATCAGTGGGGGAGAGTTGGGTGGCTACACCTTC
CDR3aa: CAISGGELGGYTF

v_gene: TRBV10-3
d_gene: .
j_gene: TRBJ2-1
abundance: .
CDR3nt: TGTGCCATCAGAGAGCAAGATGAGCAGTTCTTC
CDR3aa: CAIREQDEQFF

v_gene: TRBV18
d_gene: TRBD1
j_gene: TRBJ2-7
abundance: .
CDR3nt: TGTGCCAGCTCACTTAACAGGGGGGACGAGCAGTACTTC
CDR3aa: CASSLNRGDEQYF

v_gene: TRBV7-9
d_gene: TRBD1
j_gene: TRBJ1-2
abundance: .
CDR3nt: TGCGCCAGCAGCCAATTTGGAGGACAGGGAACTGGCTACACCTTC
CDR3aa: CASSQFGGQGTGYTF

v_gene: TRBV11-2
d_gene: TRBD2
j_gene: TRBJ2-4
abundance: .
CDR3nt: TGTGCCAGCAGCTTAGATTTGGGGGGGTTTGCCATTCAGTACTTC
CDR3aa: CASSLDLGGFAIQYF

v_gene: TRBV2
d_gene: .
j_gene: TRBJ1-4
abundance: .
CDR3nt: TGTGCCAGCAGTGTTGCGGGGGTGGAAGAAAAACTGTTTTTT
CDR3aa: CASSVAGVEEKLFF

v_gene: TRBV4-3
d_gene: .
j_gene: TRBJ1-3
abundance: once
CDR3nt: TGCGCCAGCAGCCGGGGAGGCTTCTCTGGAAACACCATATATTTT
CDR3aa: CASSRGGFSGNTIYF

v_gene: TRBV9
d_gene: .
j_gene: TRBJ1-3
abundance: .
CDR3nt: TGTGCCAGCAGCGTAGCCCAGGGTCCTGGAAACACCATATATTTT
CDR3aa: CASSVAQGPGNTIYF

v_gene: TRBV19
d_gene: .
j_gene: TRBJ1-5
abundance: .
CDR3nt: TGTGCCAGTAGTATGCCGCAAAATCAGCCCCAGCATTTT
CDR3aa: CASSMPQNQPQHF

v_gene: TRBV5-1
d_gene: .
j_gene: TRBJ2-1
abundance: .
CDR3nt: TGCGCCAGCAGCTTTCTTAATGAGCAGTTCTTC
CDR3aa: CASSFLNEQFF

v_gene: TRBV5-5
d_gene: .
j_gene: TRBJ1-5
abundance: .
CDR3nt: TGTGCCAGCAGCTTGACAGGGTACATTCAGCCCCAGCATTTT
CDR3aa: CASSLTGYIQPQHF

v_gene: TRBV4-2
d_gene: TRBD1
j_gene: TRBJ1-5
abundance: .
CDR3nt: TGTGCCAGCAGCCAAGTAGGGACAGCCGAGCCCCAGCATTTT
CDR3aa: CASSQVGTAEPQHF

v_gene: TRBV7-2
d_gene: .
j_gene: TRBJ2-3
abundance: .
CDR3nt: TGTGCCAGCAGCCCACCGGACCTCCGGGGTGCAGATACGCAGTATTTT
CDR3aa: CASSPPDLRGADTQYF

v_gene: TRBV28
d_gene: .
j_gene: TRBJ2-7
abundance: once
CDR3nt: TGTGCCAGCAGTTTCCCGTCGGGGCCCTACGAGCAGTACTTC
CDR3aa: CASSFPSGPYEQYF

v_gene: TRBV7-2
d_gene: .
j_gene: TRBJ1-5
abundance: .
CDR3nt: TGTGCCAGCAGCTTAATGGGGACCCTCAATCAGCCCCAGCATTTT
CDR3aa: CASSLMGTLNQPQHF

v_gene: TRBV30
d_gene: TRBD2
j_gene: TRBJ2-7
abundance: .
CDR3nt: TGTGCCTGGATGACTAGCGGGGGTTACGAGCAGTACTTC
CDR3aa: CAWMTSGGYEQYF

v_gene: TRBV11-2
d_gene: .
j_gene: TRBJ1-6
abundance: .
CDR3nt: TGTGCCAGCAGCCTAAATACAGGGATTTCACCCCTCCACTTT
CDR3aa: CASSLNTGISPLHF

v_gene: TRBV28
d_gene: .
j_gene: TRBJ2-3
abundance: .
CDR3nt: TGTGCCAGCACCCCGGGTGCAGGGGCGAATACGCAGTATTTT
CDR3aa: CASTPGAGANTQYF

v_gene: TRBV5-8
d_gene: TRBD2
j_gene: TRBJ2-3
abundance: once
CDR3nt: TGTGCCAGCAGCTCCCCGGGGGGTCTGGGAGATACGCAGTATTTT
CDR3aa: CASSSPGGLGDTQYF

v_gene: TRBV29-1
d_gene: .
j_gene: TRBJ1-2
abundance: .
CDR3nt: TGCAGCGTTATACCGGGGACCTATGGCTACACCTTC
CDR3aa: CSVIPGTYGYTF

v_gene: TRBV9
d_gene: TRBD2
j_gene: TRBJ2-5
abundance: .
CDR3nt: TGTGCCAGCAGCGTAGGCCGACCAGGCGGGGGGGCCCAAGAGACCCAGTACTTC
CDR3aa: CASSVGRPGGGAQETQYF

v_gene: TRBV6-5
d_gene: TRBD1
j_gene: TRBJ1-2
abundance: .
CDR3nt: TGTGCCAGCAGTTCCTCCAAGGACAGGGTGAACTATGGCTACACCTTC
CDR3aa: CASSSSKDRVNYGYTF

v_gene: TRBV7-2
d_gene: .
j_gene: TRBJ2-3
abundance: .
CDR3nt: TGTGCCAGCGGCACCCGGGGAACCACAGATACGCAGTATTTT
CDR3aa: CASGTRGTTDTQYF

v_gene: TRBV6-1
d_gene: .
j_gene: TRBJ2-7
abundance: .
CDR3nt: TGTGCCAGCAGTGAAGCGGTTGGCAGCTCCTACGAGCAGTACTTC
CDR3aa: CASSEAVGSSYEQYF